This TCR beta chain was identified in a study of T cells in tumors and immune-related adverse events (dated by TCRdb to the early 2020s). This clone was observed a few times. The specificity of this receptor is unknown. Base qualities are not provided; no much larger clone lies one nucleotide away. The treatment or condition label for this specimen denotes: nivolumab (PD-1 blockade) given before sampling. The DNeasy Blood and Tissue Kit was used to extract DNA from formalin-fixed paraffin-embedded specimens. The TCR beta locus was amplified and sequenced with the immunoSEQ assay, yielding bulk TCR Vbeta CDR3 data. The source study handled its data this way. CDR3s were excluded if they were non-productive, were shorter than 7 amino acids, or did not start with C or end with F/W. Only specimens with at least 1000 reads were analysed, and clonotypes were defined at the amino acid level. Clonality was computed as 1 minus Pielou's evenness. To equalize library sizes, abundance-weighted random subsampling with replacement was performed and repeated 100 times so that 95% confidence intervals could be reported. Repertoire overlap was quantified with the Morisita overlap index, and the top 40 clones per specimen were checked for overlap with the irAE. Here the immuneACCESS table is served through TCRdb, limited to in-frame sequences with V and J called. Missing clones are a known gap in these copies; in checked studies unresolved V genes cover under half, and the rest lacks a known reason. V, J and clone size were drawn from that table, and D and trimming were deduced from the DNA. The sample table records 9,000 to 13,000 clones; 85% to 95% of these occur just once. The ten largest clones capture around 1.5% of the sample.

The CDR3 measures 13 amino acids from cysteine to phenylalanine. Just the 39-base CDR3 DNA is kept, in frame starting at base 1. From a lookup of the germline V gene (reference sequence), CDR1 and CDR2 are SGHKS and YYEKEE. The V end loses 3 bases and the J end loses 4 bases, and a stretch of 11 bases separates them. In this chain, TRBV5-5 is recombined with TRBJ2-7, with the D gene not confidently named. The sequenced sample was lymph node tissue, obtained from a patient treated with anti-PD-1 therapy. The clonotype was recovered from a female donor with metastatic renal cell carcinoma. The base sequence is TGTGCCAGCAGCTGGAGCTTAGATTACGAGCAGTACTTC. This yields the protein CASSWSLDYEQYF. The CDR3, completed at both ends by the reference TRBV5-5 and TRBJ2-7 genes, gives the full variable domain DAGVTQSPTHLIKTRGQQVTLRCSPISGHKSVSWYQQVLGQGPQFIFQYYEKEERGRGNFPDRFSARQFPNYSSELNVNALLLGDSALYLCASSWSLDYEQYFGPGTRLTVT.